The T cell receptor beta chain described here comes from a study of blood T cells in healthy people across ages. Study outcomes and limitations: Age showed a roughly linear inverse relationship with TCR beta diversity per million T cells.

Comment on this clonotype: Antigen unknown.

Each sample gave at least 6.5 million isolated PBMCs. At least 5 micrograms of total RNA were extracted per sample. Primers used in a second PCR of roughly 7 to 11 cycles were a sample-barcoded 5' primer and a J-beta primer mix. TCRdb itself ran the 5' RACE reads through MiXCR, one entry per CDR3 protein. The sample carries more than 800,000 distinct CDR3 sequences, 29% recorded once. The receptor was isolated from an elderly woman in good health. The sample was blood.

The CDR3 nucleotides are TGCAGTGCTAGAGATCTCCAGGGCATGAACACTGAAGCTTTCTTT. As protein: CSARDLQGMNTEAFF. The V and J genes are TRBV20-1 and TRBJ1-1; a possible D gene is TRBD1 (5 bases). The CDR3 runs 15 residues. Between the trimmed V and J ends, which lost 0 bases and 0 bases, there was a span of 11 bases. Germline CDR1 reads DFQATT; CDR2 reads SNEGSKA (reference sequence).